The text below deals with one TCR beta chain. Its antigen is still unknown. TCRdb's copy holds only in-frame clones and misses some; the assay was immunoSEQ multiplex PCR. In the table there are tens of thousands of clones, around 94% of which are singletons. Per the germline V gene, CDR1 is SGHNT and CDR2 is YYREEE (reference sequence). This CDR3 is built from 13 residues. Germline trimming cut 2 bases from V and 6 bases from J; bases unmatched to any gene: 3. The sample belongs to a study of OX40 agonist ivuxolimab in advanced cancers. Study-level points and caveats: Doses of 0.1 to 3.0 mg/kg were accompanied by clonal expansion of CD4+ and CD8+ blood T cells by week 6.

Sampling of blood occurred at baseline, cycle 4 day 1, and cycle 7 day 1. This clonotype originated in an adult with an advanced solid tumor such as melanoma, head and neck, liver or kidney cancer. V gene TRBV5-4 combines with J gene TRBJ2-3; TRBD1 aligns across 7 bases. The specimen was CD4+ or CD8+ T cells sorted from blood, collected in a trial of the OX40 agonist ivuxolimab. DNA of the CDR3: TGTGCCAGCAGCTTCAAGGGGGCGGATACGCAGTATTTT. This gives the protein CASSFKGADTQYF.